A single sample is the source of the 6 T cell receptor beta chains below, sequenced in a study of beta chain features in type 1 diabetes. Study findings and constraints: Shortening that was moderate but significant affected the TCRB CDR3s of Type 1 diabetes patients in all four CD4+ subsets.

Their target antigens are unknown. The whole isolated RNA underwent reverse transcription, so sequencing captured expressed TCRB transcripts. The protocol was immunoSEQ multiplex PCR, while the TCRdb copy is restricted to in-frame clones and leaves out a portion. Of roughly 730,000 clones listed, about an eighth are singletons. Sequencing was done on a sample of naive CD4+ T cells from blood. The receptor set was obtained from a man between 18 and 35 years old with type 1 diabetes.

This clone was observed a handful of times. The V and J genes are TRBV28 and TRBJ2-1, with TRBD2 matching over 12 bases. V lost 4 bases and J lost 7; bases outside the gene matches: 5. Germline CDR1 is MDHEN and CDR2 is SYDVKM. The CDR3 runs 15 residues. The CDR3 protein is CASSSLAGGNNEQFF. The CDR3 DNA reads TGTGCCAGCAGTTCCCTAGCGGGGGGGAATAATGAGCAGTTCTTC.

J is TRBJ2-7 and V is TRBV11-2, with 12 bases matching TRBD1. The CDR3 covers 15 residues. Trimming took 4 bases from V and 0 from J; bases not matched to a gene: 1. CDR1 is SGHAT and CDR2 is FQNNGV in the germline V gene. The DNA for the CDR3 is TGTGCCAGCAGCTCGGGACAGGGGGCCTCCTACGAGCAGTACTTC. Translation gives CASSSGQGASYEQYF.

This clone occurred a few times. The V and J genes are TRBV2 and TRBJ2-1; D not resolved. The V end was cut by 4 bases, the J end by 4 bases, with 8 bases between. CDR1 and CDR2 from the germline V gene are SNHLY and FYNNEI. This CDR3 is 13 amino acids long. CDR3 DNA sequence: TGTGCCAGCAGTGTAGATCATTACAATGAGCAGTTCTTC. It is translated as CASSVDHYNEQFF. Filled out from reference TRBV2 and TRBJ2-1, the complete variable domain reads EPEVTQTPSHQVTQMGQEVILRCVPISNHLYFYWYRQILGQKVEFLVSFYNNEISEKSEIFDDQFSVERPDGSNFTLKIRSTKLEDSAMYFCASSVDHYNEQFFGPGTRLTVL.

CDR3 nucleotide sequence: TGTGCCAGCAGCCACGCCGGGACAGGTGGTGAAAAACTGTTTTTT. Its translation is CASSHAGTGGEKLFF. The chain couples TRBV14 to TRBJ1-4; 8 positions match TRBD1. Looked up from germline, CDR1 is SGHDN and CDR2 is FVKESK. V gave up 3 bases and J gave up 7 bases; unmatched junction bases: 7. The CDR3 spans 15 residues. Complete variable domain (other parts from reference TRBV14 and TRBJ1-4): EAGVTQFPSHSVIEKGQTVTLRCDPISGHDNLYWYRRVMGKEIKFLLHFVKESKQDESGMPNNRFLAERTGGTYSTLKVQPAELEDSGVYFCASSHAGTGGEKLFFGSGTQLSVL.

V and J are TRBV6-5 and TRBJ1-2; D is uncertain. The CDR3 is made up of 14 amino acids. CDR1 is MNHEY, CDR2 SVGAGI, per germline. V was clipped by 0 bases and J by 4 bases, with 9 bases between them. The CDR3: CASSYSMGIYGYTF. The CDR3 DNA reads as TGTGCCAGCAGTTACTCGATGGGAATCTATGGCTACACCTTC.

Only a few counts were recorded for this clone. The rearrangement links TRBV28 to TRBJ2-5, with D perhaps matching TRBD1 (6 bases). Germline V gene data show CDR1 as MDHEN and CDR2 as SYDVKM. V lost 2 bases to trimming and J lost 4 bases, with 11 bases between them. The CDR3 is 14 residues long. For the CDR3, the DNA is TGTGCCAGCAGTTTACCAGGGGTCCCAGAGACCCAGTACTTC. As protein: CASSLPGVPETQYF.